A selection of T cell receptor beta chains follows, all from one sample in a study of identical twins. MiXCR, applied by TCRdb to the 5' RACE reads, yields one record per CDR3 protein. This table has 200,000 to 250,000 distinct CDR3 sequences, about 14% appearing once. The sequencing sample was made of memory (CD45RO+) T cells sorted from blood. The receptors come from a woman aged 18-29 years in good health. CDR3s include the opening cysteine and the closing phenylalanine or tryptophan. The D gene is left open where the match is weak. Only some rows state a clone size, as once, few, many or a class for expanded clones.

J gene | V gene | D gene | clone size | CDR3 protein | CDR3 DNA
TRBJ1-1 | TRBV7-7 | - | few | CASSCAKSRATMNTEAFF | TGTGCCAGCAGCTGCGCAAAATCGAGGGCCACAATGAACACTGAAGCTTTCTTT
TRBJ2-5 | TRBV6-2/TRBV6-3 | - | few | CASSLGPSWETQYF | TGTGCCAGCAGTTTAGGACCCTCATGGGAGACCCAGTACTTC
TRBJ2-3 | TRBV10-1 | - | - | CASRDSEYTQYF | TGCGCCAGCAGGGATAGTGAGTACACGCAGTATTTT
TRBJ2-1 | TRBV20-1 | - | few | CSARGRAWNEQFF | TGCAGTGCTAGAGGCCGGGCGTGGAATGAGCAGTTCTTC
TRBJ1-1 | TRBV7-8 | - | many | CASSPITEAFF | TGTGCCAGCAGCCCGATAACTGAAGCTTTCTTT
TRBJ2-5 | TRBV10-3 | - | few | CAMKDQGGETQYF | TGTGCCATGAAGGACCAGGGGGGCGAGACCCAGTACTTC
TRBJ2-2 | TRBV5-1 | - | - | CASSRGILNTGELFF | TGCGCCAGCAGCCGCGGGATCTTGAACACCGGGGAGCTGTTTTTT
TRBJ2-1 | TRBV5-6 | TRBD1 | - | CASSYRQGGYNEQFF | TGTGCCAGCAGCTACAGACAGGGCGGGTACAATGAGCAGTTCTTC
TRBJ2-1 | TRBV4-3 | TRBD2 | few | CASSQSRGLAGANEQFF | TGCGCCAGCAGCCAGTCGAGGGGCCTAGCGGGAGCTAATGAGCAGTTCTTC
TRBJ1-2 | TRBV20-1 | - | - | CSARDPSSSTF | TGCAGTGCTAGAGATCCCTCCTCGAGTACCTTC
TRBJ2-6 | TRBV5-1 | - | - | CASSLYGGRGANVLTF | TGCGCCAGCAGCTTGTACGGGGGGCGAGGGGCCAACGTCCTGACTTTC
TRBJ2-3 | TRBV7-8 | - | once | CDSSLIGRSTDTQYF | TGTGACAGCAGCTTAATCGGCAGGAGCACAGATACGCAGTATTTT
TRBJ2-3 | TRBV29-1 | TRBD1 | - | CSVESQGTDTQYF | TGCAGCGTTGAGTCACAGGGGACCGATACGCAGTATTTT
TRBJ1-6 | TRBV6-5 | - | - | CASSSTWGNSPLHF | TGTGCCAGCAGTTCAACGTGGGGCAATTCACCCCTCCACTTT
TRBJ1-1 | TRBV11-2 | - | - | CASSLTPGDNTEAFF | TGTGCCAGCAGCTTAACCCCCGGCGACAACACTGAAGCTTTCTTT
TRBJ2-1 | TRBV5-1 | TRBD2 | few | CASRGRLAGDNEQFF | TGCGCCAGCAGAGGCCGACTAGCGGGTGACAATGAGCAGTTCTTC
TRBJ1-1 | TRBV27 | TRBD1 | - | CASSSRDRGRTEAFF | TGTGCCAGCAGTAGCCGGGACAGGGGTCGGACTGAAGCTTTCTTT
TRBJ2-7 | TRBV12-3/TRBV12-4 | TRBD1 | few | CASSQDRDWFYEQYF | TGTGCCAGCAGCCAAGACAGGGATTGGTTCTACGAGCAGTACTTC
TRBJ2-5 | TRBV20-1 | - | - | CSAREELARETQYF | TGCAGTGCTAGAGAGGAACTAGCTCGGGAGACCCAGTACTTC
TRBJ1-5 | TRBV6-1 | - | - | CASRQGVNQPQHF | TGTGCCAGCAGGCAGGGAGTTAATCAGCCCCAGCATTTT
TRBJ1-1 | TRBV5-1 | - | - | CASSSGHLNTEAFF | TGCGCCAGCAGCTCCGGGCACTTGAACACTGAAGCTTTCTTT
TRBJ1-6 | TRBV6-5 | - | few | CASSYEVRPGHSPLHF | TGTGCCAGCAGTTACGAAGTAAGACCCGGACATTCACCCCTCCACTTT
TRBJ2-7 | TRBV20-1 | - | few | CSARDPSGPYEQYF | TGCAGTGCTAGAGATCCCAGCGGCCCCTACGAGCAGTACTTC
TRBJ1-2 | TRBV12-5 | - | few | CASGLAADRSGYTF | TGTGCTAGTGGTTTGGCCGCAGATCGAAGTGGCTACACCTTC
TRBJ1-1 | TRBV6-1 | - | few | CASSPRNRNTEAFF | TGTGCCAGCAGTCCCCGGAACAGGAACACTGAAGCTTTCTTT
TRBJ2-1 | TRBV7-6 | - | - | CASSTGTGSYNEQFF | TGTGCCAGCAGCACCGGGACTGGCTCCTACAATGAGCAGTTCTTC
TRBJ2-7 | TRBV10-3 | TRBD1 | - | CAISERDRGKYEQYF | TGTGCCATCAGTGAGCGGGACAGGGGAAAATACGAGCAGTACTTC
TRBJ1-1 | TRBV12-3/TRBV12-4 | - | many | CASGREGEAFF | TGTGCCAGCGGCAGGGAGGGTGAAGCTTTCTTT
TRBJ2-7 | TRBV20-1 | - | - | CSAVPGPYYEQYF | TGCAGTGCGGTACCGGGACCCTACTACGAGCAGTACTTC
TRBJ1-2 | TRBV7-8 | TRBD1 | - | CASSLEARQGIYGYTF | TGTGCCAGCAGCTTAGAAGCGAGACAGGGGATCTATGGCTACACCTTC
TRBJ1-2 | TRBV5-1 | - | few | CASSLGPSDTYGYTF | TGCGCCAGCAGCTTGGGCCCCAGCGACACCTATGGCTACACCTTC
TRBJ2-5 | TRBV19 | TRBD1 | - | CASSIPGTDRKTQYF | TGTGCCAGTAGTATTCCTGGGACAGACCGGAAGACCCAGTACTTC
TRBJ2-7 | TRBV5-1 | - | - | CASSPDGRLYEQYF | TGCGCCAGCAGCCCGGACGGACGCCTCTACGAGCAGTACTTC
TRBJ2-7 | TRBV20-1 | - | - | CSAADPQTSYEQYF | TGCAGTGCTGCCGATCCTCAGACAAGTTACGAGCAGTACTTC
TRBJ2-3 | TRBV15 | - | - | CATSRDVADTQYF | TGTGCCACCAGCAGAGATGTCGCAGATACGCAGTATTTT
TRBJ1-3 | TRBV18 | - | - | CASSPRRAKDSGNTIYF | TGTGCCAGCTCACCACGTCGGGCGAAGGACTCTGGAAACACCATATATTTT
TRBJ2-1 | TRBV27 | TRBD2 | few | CASRDPGRTNEQFF | TGTGCCAGCAGGGATCCCGGGAGGACTAATGAGCAGTTCTTC
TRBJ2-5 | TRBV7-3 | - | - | CASSATVQETQYF | TGTGCCAGCAGCGCTACTGTTCAAGAGACCCAGTACTTC
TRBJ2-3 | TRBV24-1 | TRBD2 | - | CATSDPRGSGPTDTQYF | TGTGCCACCAGTGATCCCCGGGGTAGCGGGCCCACAGATACGCAGTATTTT
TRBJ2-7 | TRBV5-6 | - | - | CASSKPQGHEQYF | TGTGCCAGCAGTAAACCCCAGGGTCACGAGCAGTACTTC
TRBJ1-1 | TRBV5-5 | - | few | CASSPFGGWMNTEAFF | TGTGCCAGCAGCCCGTTCGGGGGTTGGATGAACACTGAAGCTTTCTTT
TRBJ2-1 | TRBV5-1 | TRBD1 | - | CASSRDSRPDEQFF | TGCGCCAGCAGTCGGGACAGCCGACCGGATGAGCAGTTCTTC
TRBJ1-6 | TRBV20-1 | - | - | CSARVVGGSRSPLHF | TGCAGTGCTAGAGTCGTGGGGGGTTCTCGGTCACCCCTCCACTTT
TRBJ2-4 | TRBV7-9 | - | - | CASSGEGSGFKNIQYF | TGTGCCAGCAGCGGGGAAGGTTCGGGCTTCAAAAACATTCAGTACTTC
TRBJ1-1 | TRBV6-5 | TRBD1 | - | CASSYGNRGRAFF | TGTGCCAGCAGTTACGGGAACAGGGGGCGAGCTTTCTTT
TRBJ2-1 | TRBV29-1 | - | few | CSVLFRSSYNEQFF | TGCAGCGTTTTATTTAGGAGCTCCTACAATGAGCAGTTCTTC
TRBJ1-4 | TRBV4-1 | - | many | CASSQDGRGTQKLFF | TGCGCCAGCAGCCAAGACGGTCGGGGGACCCAAAAACTGTTTTTT
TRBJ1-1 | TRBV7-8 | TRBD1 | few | CASSSLRGVNTEAFF | TGTGCCAGCAGCAGCCTCAGGGGGGTGAACACTGAAGCTTTCTTT
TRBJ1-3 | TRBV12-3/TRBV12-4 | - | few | CASSFREFSGNTIYF | TGTGCCAGCAGTTTTCGGGAATTCTCTGGAAACACCATATATTTT
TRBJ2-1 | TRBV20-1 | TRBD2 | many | CSAYLADWGQFF | TGCAGTGCTTACCTAGCGGATTGGGGGCAGTTCTTC
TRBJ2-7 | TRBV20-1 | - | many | CSVSRGTYEQYF | TGCAGTGTTAGCAGGGGAACCTACGAGCAGTACTTC
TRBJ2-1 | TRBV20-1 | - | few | CSASQAFEQFF | TGCAGTGCTAGTCAAGCTTTTGAGCAGTTCTTC
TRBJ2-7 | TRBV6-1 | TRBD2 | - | CASRKLAGEVYEQYF | TGTGCCAGCAGGAAATTAGCGGGAGAAGTCTACGAGCAGTACTTC
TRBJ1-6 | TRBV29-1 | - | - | CSEGRNSYNSPLHF | TGCAGCGAAGGACGGAACTCCTATAATTCACCCCTCCACTTT
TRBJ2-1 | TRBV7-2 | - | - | CASSHGGHNEQFF | TGTGCCAGCAGCCACGGGGGGCACAATGAGCAGTTCTTC